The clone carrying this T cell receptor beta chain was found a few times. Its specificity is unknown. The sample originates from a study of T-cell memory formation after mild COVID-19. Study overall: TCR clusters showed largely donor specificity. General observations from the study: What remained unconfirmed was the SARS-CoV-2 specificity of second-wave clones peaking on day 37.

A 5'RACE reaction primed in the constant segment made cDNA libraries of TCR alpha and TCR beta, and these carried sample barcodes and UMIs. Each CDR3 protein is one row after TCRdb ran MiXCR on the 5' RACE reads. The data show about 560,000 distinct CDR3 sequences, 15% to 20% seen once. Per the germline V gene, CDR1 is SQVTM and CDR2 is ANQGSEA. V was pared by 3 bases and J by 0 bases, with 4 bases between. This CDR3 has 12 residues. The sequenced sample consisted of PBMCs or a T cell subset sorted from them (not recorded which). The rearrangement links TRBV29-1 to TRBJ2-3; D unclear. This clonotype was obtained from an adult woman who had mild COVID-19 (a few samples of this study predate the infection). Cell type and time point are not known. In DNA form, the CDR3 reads TGCAGCGTTGACAGGAGCACAGATACGCAGTATTTT. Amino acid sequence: CSVDRSTDTQYF.